This TCR beta chain was captured by sequencing in a study of blood T cells in healthy people across ages. Points on this clonotype: The antigen is not known.

A second PCR of 7 to 11 cycles used a sample-barcoded 5' primer and a J-beta primer mix. Tags on each cDNA molecule came from a template-switch adaptor with 12 random nucleotides. From each sample, at least 2.5 million paired-end reads containing CDR3 were obtained. TCRdb re-derived calls from the 5' RACE reads in MiXCR, one entry per CDR3 protein. The sample holds 650,000 to 1,000,000 distinct CDR3 sequences, about 42% seen once. Whole-study results and caveats: Long-lived donors had more naive CD4+ cells and higher diversity than aged donors. Researchers judged that diversity estimates from one million T cells fell short of true values.

The CDR3 contains 15 residues. The V and J ends lost 5 bases and 7 bases, in that order; junction bases with no gene match: 14. Germline CDR1 is DFQATT and CDR2 is SNEGSKA (reference sequence). Sequencing used blood. The TCR originated in an elderly man in good health. The chain recombines TRBV20-1 with TRBJ2-7; 10 positions agree with TRBD2. The chain's CDR3 is CSAVPMSGRVDEQYF. Here the CDR3 DNA reads TGCAGTGCTGTACCAATGAGCGGGAGGGTGGATGAGCAGTACTTC.